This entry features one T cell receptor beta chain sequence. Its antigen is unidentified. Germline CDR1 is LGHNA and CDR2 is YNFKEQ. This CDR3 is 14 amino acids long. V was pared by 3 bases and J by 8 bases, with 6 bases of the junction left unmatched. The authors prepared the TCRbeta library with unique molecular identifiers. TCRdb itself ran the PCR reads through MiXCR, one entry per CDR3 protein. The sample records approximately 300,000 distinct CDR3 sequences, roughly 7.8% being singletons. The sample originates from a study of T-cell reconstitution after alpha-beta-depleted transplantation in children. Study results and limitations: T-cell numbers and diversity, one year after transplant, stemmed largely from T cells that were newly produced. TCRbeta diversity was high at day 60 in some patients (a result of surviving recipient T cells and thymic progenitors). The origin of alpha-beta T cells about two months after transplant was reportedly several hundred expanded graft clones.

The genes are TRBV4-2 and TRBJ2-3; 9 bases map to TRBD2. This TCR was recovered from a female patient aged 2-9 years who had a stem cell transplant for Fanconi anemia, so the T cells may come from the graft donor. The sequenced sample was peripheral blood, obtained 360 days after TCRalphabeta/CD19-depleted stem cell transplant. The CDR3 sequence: CASSQEPGLATQYF. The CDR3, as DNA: TGTGCCAGCAGCCAGGAACCGGGACTAGCTACGCAGTATTTT.